One T cell receptor beta chain is described in this entry. This sample is part of a study of blood T cell repertoires in COVID-19. Background on the study: Both acute and convalescent COVID-19 samples were obtained from the United States, Italy and Spain.

In the study's own analysis: Estimates of nucleated cell counts were drawn from the amplification of reference gene primers. Profiling relied on immunoSEQ multiplex PCR, and the TCRdb table lists in-frame clones only, not all of them. V and J calls and clone size come straight from that table; D and trimming were deduced from the DNA. The data show tens of thousands of clones, with 65% to 90% seen just once and about 16% held by the top ten. The germline V gene has CDR1 MNHEY and CDR2 SMNVEV (reference sequence). The CDR3 has 16 residues. V shed 1 base and J 4 bases; nucleotides not matched to a gene: 8.

The material sequenced was peripheral blood. The J gene is TRBJ2-7, the V gene TRBV27, with 9 positions matching TRBD1. This receptor was taken from a human donor in a cohort sampled during active COVID-19. DNA of the CDR3: TGTGCCAGCAGTTTATGGGGGGGGACAGGGACGTACGAGCAGTACTTC. Translation: CASSLWGGTGTYEQYF.